One sample yielded the 17 T cell receptor beta chains listed below, sequenced in a study of cytomegalovirus exposure and HLA in healthy donors. The primer mix had 60 Vbeta and 13 Jbeta primers. This table comes from immunoSEQ multiplex PCR, and its TCRdb copy is limited to in-frame clones, with some not included. The sample holds fewer than 300,000 clones, approximately 80% seen once. Material for sequencing was PBMCs. The receptors shown here come from a girl under 10 years old in good health and CMV-seronegative.

The chain employs TRBV21-1 and TRBJ1-6; the table's D call TRBD1 went unverified against the DNA. TRBV21-1 is a listed pseudogene. CDR3 length: 14 residues. CDR3 region: CASRWDSYCSPLHF. For the CDR3, the DNA is TGTGCCAGCAGGTGGGACAGTTACTGTTCACCCCTCCACTTT.

Details on this clone: The junction departs from the called germline gene at one end, perhaps through a read error. The chain employs TRBV18 and TRBJ2-5; 7 bases are shared with TRBD1. Germline lookup yields CDR1 KGHSH and CDR2 LQKENI. The CDR3 loop spans 14 amino acids. This CDR3 reads CASSHYRGEETRYF. The CDR3 DNA follows: TGTGCCAGCTCACATTACAGGGGCGAAGAGACCCGGTACTTC. The variable domain in full, with the rest retrieved from reference TRBV18 and TRBJ2-5, is NAGVMQNPRHLVRRRGQEARLRCSPMKGHSHVYWYRQLPEEGLKFMVYLQKENIIDESGMPKERFSAEFPKEGPSILRIQQVVRGDSAAYFCASSHYRGEETRYFGPGTRLLVL.

In its sample, this clone was seen a few times. This chain joins TRBV29-1 and TRBJ2-1, with D unresolved. The CDR3 is 14 residues long. Trimming pared 3 bases from V and 0 bases from J, leaving 9 bases between. Germline lookup yields CDR1 SQVTM and CDR2 ANQGSEA. CDR3 coding DNA: TGCAGCGTTGATCTCGTTAGCTCCTACAATGAGCAGTTCTTC. Translation gives CSVDLVSSYNEQFF.

The rearrangement uses TRBV7-9 and TRBJ2-2; perhaps TRBD1 as D (6 bases). The germline V and J ends were trimmed by 5 bases and 2 bases, with 9 bases remaining between them. This CDR3 spans 14 amino acids. Germline CDR1 SEHNR, CDR2 FQNEAQ (reference sequence). The DNA for the CDR3 is TGTGCCAGCAGCCCCGGGACAAACACCGGGGAGCTGTTTTTT. Protein: CASSPGTNTGELFF.

The chain has TRBV7-2 and TRBJ2-3, with TRBD2 identical over 8 bases. Germline assignment: CDR1 SGHTA and CDR2 FQGNSA. V lost 4 bases, J lost 1 base, and 7 bases stayed unmatched. This CDR3 has 16 residues. CDR3 sequence reads: CASSSPPGGGTDTQYF. The CDR3 nucleotides read TGTGCCAGCAGCTCCCCCCCCGGGGGGGGCACAGATACGCAGTATTTT.

The chain links TRBV28 to TRBJ1-1; 9 bases are a match to TRBD1. The germline gives CDR1 MDHEN, CDR2 SYDVKM. The CDR3 runs to 15 residues. V dropped 2 bases and J dropped 4; count of bases not matched to a gene: 5. This CDR3 reads CASSLGDREVTEAFF. The CDR3 coding sequence is TGTGCCAGCAGTTTAGGGGACAGGGAAGTCACTGAAGCTTTCTTT.

The rearrangement uses TRBV7-8 and TRBJ2-2; 10 nucleotides match TRBD1. In germline, CDR1 is SGHVS, CDR2 FQNEAQ. V shed 5 bases and J 5 bases; nucleotides not matched to a gene: 11. The CDR3 loop spans 17 amino acids. DNA for the CDR3: TGTGCCAGCAGCCCCACCTGGGACAGGGGAAAGACCGGGGAGCTGTTTTTT. Translated: CASSPTWDRGKTGELFF.

This chain connects TRBV18 to TRBJ2-7; 10 bases align to TRBD2. The trim removed 3 bases at V and 5 bases at J, leaving 7 bases unmatched. The CDR3 runs to 15 residues. Germline V lookup: CDR1 KGHSH, CDR2 LQKENI. CDR3 protein: CASSPNSGRPHEQYF. The CDR3 bases are TGTGCCAGCTCACCTAATAGCGGGAGGCCCCACGAGCAGTACTTC.

Here the CDR3 DNA reads TGTGCCAGCAGCGTATCAGACACCTACGAGCAGTACTTC. This gives the protein CASSVSDTYEQYF. The chain employs TRBV9 and TRBJ2-7; D remains unclear. CDR1 SGDLS and CDR2 YYNGEE come from the germline V gene. V lost 1 base and J lost 2, with 7 bases in between. The CDR3 is 13 residues long.

This rearrangement joins TRBV11-2 to TRBJ2-2, with D perhaps TRBD2 (5 bases). The CDR3 contains 15 residues. Looked up from germline, CDR1 is SGHAT and CDR2 is FQNNGV. V lost 7 bases, J lost 0 bases, and 12 bases lay in between. CDR3 nucleotides: TGTGCCAGCATGGGAGCGGTCGCGAACACCGGGGAGCTGTTTTTT. It is translated as CASMGAVANTGELFF.

This sequence joins TRBV28 and TRBJ1-3, with 7 nucleotides matching TRBD1. J lost 7 bases, V lost 6 bases, and 9 bases had no gene match. Per the germline V gene, CDR1 is MDHEN and CDR2 is SYDVKM. This CDR3 contains 14 residues. The CDR3 DNA sequence: TGTGCCAGCAGAGACACAGGGGACCGGAACACCATATATTTT. Translating it yields CASRDTGDRNTIYF. Complete variable domain (other parts from reference TRBV28 and TRBJ1-3): DVKVTQSSRYLVKRTGEKVFLECVQDMDHENMFWYRQDPGLGLRLIYFSYDVKMKEKGDIPEGYSVSREKKERFSLILESASTNQTSMYLCASRDTGDRNTIYFGEGSWLTVV.

The rearrangement uses TRBV19 and TRBJ2-1, with TRBD2 identical over 7 bases. The CDR3 has 16 residues. Looked up from germline, CDR1 is LNHDA and CDR2 is SQIVND (reference sequence). J was trimmed by 6 bases and V by 7 bases; bases with no gene match: 15. CDR3 DNA: TGTGCCAGTACCTTGGATAGCGGGCTAGGTGCCAATGAGCAGTTCTTC. Translated: CASTLDSGLGANEQFF.

The V call is TRBV6-1, the J call TRBJ1-3; D remains ambiguous. Deletions cut 2 bases from V and 4 bases from J, with 15 bases between. CDR3 length equals 16 residues. Germline V CDR1 and CDR2: MNHNS, SASEGT. The CDR3 DNA is TGTGCCAGCAGTGAACGCTACGGGTCGGCCGGAAACACCATATATTTT. Its translation: CASSERYGSAGNTIYF.

The chain joins TRBV4-1 to TRBJ2-7; 9 bases are a match to TRBD2. CDR3 length: 16 amino acids. The germline V gene encodes CDR1 MGHRA and CDR2 YSYEKL. Trimming cost V 2 bases and J 3 bases; bases outside gene matches: 8. The CDR3 protein is CASSQILAGASYEQYF. The DNA of the CDR3 is TGCGCCAGCAGCCAAATACTAGCGGGTGCCAGCTACGAGCAGTACTTC.

The chain combines TRBV30 with TRBJ1-2; D is ambiguous. This CDR3 contains 12 residues. Per the germline V gene, CDR1 is GTSNPN and CDR2 is SVGIG (reference sequence). V was pared by 4 bases and J by 0 bases, with 6 bases between. CDR3 in amino acids: CAWMRANYGYTF. In nucleotides, the CDR3 is TGTGCCTGGATGCGGGCTAACTATGGCTACACCTTC.

This clone has a handful of counts. This chain joins TRBV27 and TRBJ1-1; 8 nucleotides match TRBD1. CDR3 length equals 15 residues. CDR1 and CDR2 (germline): MNHEY, SMNVEV (reference sequence). The trim removed 5 bases at V and 6 bases at J, leaving 11 bases unmatched. CDR3 sequence: CASSPAQGAQAEAFF. The CDR3 bases are TGTGCCAGCAGTCCAGCCCAGGGGGCGCAGGCTGAAGCTTTCTTT.

The chain links TRBV27 to TRBJ1-2; the D gene is possibly TRBD1 (6 bases). Germline values: CDR1 MNHEY, CDR2 SMNVEV (reference sequence). There are 13 residues in the CDR3. The V end was cut by 5 bases, the J end by 7 bases, with 14 bases between. Here the CDR3 reads CASSEGVVGGYTF. In nucleotides, the CDR3 is TGTGCCAGCAGTGAGGGGGTTGTCGGTGGCTACACCTTC.